The clone carrying this T cell receptor beta chain has only a few counts. Its antigen remains unknown. This record comes from a study of cytotoxic CD8 clonotypes in ibrutinib-treated CLL. As for the study in general: Included were 11 to 12 relapsed/refractory and about 15 treatment-naive patients, of whom 17 were IGHV unmutated. Overall study findings and caveats: Sampling of sustained-remission and progressing patients occurred at differing times. Relative to age-matched healthy donors, clonality at baseline was higher, and it tracked circulating CD8+ T-cell counts. Public clonotypes, an uncommon group, contracted or remained stable on treatment.

Trimming removed 6 bases at V and 3 bases at J, with 12 bases between. The CDR3 is made up of 14 amino acids. Germline V lookup: CDR1 SGHTA, CDR2 FQGNSA. Measured with immunoSEQ multiplex PCR; TCRdb has only the in-frame clones, and not every one. This sample yields 50,000 or so clones, of which roughly 83% are seen a single time; roughly 21% belongs to the top ten. The genes are TRBV7-2 and TRBJ1-5; possibly TRBD1 for D (5 bases). This sequence originates from a human donor with chronic lymphocytic leukemia. The sequenced sample was PBMCs, obtained after 24 months of ibrutinib treatment. The CDR3 nucleotides read TGTGCCAGCAGGGGGGGATACCTCAATCAGCCCCAGCATTTT. It translates to CASRGGYLNQPQHF. Combining the CDR3 with reference TRBV7-2 and TRBJ1-5 gives the whole variable domain GAGVSQSPSNKVTEKGKDVELRCDPISGHTALYWYRQSLGQGLEFLIYFQGNSAPDKSGLPSDRFSAERTGGSVSTLTIQRTQQEDSAVYLCASRGGYLNQPQHFGDGTRLSIL.